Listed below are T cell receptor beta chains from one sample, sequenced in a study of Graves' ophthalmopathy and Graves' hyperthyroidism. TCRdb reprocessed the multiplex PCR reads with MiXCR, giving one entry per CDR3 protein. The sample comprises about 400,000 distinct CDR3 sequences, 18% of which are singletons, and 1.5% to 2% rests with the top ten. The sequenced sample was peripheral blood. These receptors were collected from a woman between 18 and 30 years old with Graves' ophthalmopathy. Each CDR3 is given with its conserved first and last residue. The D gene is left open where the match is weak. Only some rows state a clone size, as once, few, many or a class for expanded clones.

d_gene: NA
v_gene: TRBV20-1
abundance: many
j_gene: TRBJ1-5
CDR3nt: TGCAGTGCTAGAGATCGGGATGGGGGATATAGCAATCAGCCCCAGCATTTT
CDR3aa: CSARDRDGGYSNQPQHF

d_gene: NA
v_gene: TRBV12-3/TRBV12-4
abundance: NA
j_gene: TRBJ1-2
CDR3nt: TGTGCCAGCAGTCTCGAGGGACCTTATGGCTACACCTTC
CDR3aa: CASSLEGPYGYTF

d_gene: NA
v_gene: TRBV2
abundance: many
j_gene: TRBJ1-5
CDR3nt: TGTGCCAGCAATGGAGGACCTTATAGCAATCAGCCCCAGCATTTT
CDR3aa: CASNGGPYSNQPQHF

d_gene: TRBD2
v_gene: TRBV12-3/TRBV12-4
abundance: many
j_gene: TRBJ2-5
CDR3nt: TGTGCCAGCAAATTAAGCGGGACTAAACAAGAGACCCAGTACTTC
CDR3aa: CASKLSGTKQETQYF

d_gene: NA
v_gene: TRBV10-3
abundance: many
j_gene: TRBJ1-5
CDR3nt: TGTGCCATGCACAGGAGTATTGATCAGCCCCAGCATTTT
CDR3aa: CAMHRSIDQPQHF

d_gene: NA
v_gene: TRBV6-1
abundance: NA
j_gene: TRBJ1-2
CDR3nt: TGTGCCAGCAGTGAAGGGGGGGCCCGCTATGGCTACACCTTC
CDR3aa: CASSEGGARYGYTF

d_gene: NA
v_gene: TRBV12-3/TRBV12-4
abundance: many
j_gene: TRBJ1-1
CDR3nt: TGTGCCAGCAGTCCCGGGAAGGGGGGTCAAGCTTTCTTT
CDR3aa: CASSPGKGGQAFF

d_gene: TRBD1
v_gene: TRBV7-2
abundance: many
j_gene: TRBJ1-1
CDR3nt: TGTGCCAGCAATAACAGGGGCATCGCTGAAGCTTTCTTT
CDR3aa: CASNNRGIAEAFF

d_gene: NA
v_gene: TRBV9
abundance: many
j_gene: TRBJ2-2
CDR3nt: TGTGCCAGCAGCGTAGCTACTGGATCCGGAGTGGGAGACACCGGGGAGCTGTTTTTT
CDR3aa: CASSVATGSGVGDTGELFF

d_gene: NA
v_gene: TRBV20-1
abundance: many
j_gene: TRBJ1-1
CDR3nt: TGCAGTGCTAGAGGCTTGAACACTGAAGCTTTCTTT
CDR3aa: CSARGLNTEAFF

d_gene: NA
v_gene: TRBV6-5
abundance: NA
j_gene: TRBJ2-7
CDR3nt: TGTGCCAGCAGTTCCCATCCTGCTTCGGGGCAGTACTTC
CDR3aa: CASSSHPASGQYF

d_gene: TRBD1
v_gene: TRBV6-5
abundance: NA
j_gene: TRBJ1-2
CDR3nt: TGTGCCAGCAGTTCGGGACAGGGGGGATACGGTGGCTACACCTTC
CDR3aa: CASSSGQGGYGGYTF

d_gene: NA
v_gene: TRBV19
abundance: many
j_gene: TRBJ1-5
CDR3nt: TGTGCCAGTAGTATGGTTGGGGGGGTCGAAAGTCAGCCCCAGCATTTT
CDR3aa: CASSMVGGVESQPQHF

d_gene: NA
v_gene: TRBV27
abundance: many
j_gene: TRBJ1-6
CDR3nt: TGTGCCAGCAGTTCCGGGGCAGCACCTAATTCACCCCTCCACTTT
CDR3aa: CASSSGAAPNSPLHF

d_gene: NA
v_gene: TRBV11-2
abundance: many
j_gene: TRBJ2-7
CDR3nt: TGTGCCAGCAGCTTGGAAACAGCCTTGACTTCTCCCTACGAGCAGTACTTC
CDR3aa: CASSLETALTSPYEQYF

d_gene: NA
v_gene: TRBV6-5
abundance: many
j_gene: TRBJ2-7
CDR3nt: TGTGCCAGCAGTTACTCTTTGGACAGAATCTACGAGCAGTACTTC
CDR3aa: CASSYSLDRIYEQYF

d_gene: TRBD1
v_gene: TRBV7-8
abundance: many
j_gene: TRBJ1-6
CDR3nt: TGTGCCAGCAGCACGGGACAGTATAATTCACCCCTCCACTTT
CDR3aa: CASSTGQYNSPLHF

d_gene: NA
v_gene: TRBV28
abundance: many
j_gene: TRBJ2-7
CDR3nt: TGTGCCAGCTTCCTAGACCAGCAGTACTTC
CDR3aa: CASFLDQQYF

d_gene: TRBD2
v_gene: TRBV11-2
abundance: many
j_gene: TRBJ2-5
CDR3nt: TGTGCCAGCAGCTTTGGGGCGGGGGCCCAGTACTTC
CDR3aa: CASSFGAGAQYF

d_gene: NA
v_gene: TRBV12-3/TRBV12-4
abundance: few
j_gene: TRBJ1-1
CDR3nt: TGTGCCAGCAGCCCACCTACAGGTGAAGCTTTCTTT
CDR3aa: CASSPPTGEAFF

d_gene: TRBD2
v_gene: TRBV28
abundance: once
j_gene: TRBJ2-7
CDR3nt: TGTGCCAGCAGCTGGACTAGCGGGATCCTCTTC
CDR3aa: CASSWTSGILF

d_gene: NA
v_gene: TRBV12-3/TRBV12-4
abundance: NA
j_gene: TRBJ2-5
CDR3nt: TGTGCCAGCAGTTCTGGACTGGGGGAGACCCAGTACTTC
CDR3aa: CASSSGLGETQYF

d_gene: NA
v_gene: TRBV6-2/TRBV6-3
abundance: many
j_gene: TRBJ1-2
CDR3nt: TGTGCCAGCAGTTACTCGCGGGACAACTATGGCTACACCTTC
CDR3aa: CASSYSRDNYGYTF

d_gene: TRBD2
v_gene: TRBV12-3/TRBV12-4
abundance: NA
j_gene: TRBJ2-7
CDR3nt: TGTGCCAGCAGTACTAGCGGGAGATCCCACGAGCAGTACTTC
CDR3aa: CASSTSGRSHEQYF

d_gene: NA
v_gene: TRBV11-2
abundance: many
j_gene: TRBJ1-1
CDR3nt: TGTGCCAGCAGCCAGCGGGGGCGGCCGTTGAACACTGAAGCTTTCTTT
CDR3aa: CASSQRGRPLNTEAFF

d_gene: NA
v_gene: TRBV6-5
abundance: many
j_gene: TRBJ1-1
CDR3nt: TGTGCCAGCAGTTACTTCACAAACACTGAAGCTTTCTTT
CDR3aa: CASSYFTNTEAFF

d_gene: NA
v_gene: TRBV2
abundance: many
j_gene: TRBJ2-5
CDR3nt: TGTGCCAGCAGTGAAACCGCGGGACGAGGGGAGACCCAGTACTTC
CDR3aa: CASSETAGRGETQYF

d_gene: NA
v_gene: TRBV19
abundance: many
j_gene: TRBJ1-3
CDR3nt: TGTGCCAGTCGGACAGCTGGAAACACCATATATTTT
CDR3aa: CASRTAGNTIYF

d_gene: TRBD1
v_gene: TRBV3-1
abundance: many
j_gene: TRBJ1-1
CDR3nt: TGTGCCAGCAGCGCAAGACAGGGGCGAACTGAAGCTTTCTTT
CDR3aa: CASSARQGRTEAFF

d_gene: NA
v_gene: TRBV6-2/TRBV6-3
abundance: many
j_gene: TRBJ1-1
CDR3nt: TGTGCCAGCAGTTACTCCCGGTTGGGGACTGAAGCTTTCTTT
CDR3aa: CASSYSRLGTEAFF

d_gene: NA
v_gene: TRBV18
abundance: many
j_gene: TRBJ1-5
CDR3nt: TGTGCCAGCAACCTCTATAGCAATCAGCCCCAGCATTTT
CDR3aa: CASNLYSNQPQHF

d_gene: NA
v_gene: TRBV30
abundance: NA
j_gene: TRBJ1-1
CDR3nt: TGTGCCTGGAGACAGGGCTTGGCCGCTTTCTTT
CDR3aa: CAWRQGLAAFF

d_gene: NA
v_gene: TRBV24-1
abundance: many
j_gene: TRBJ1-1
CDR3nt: TGTGCCACCAAGGGAGGAGAGAACACTGAAGCTTTCTTT
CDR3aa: CATKGGENTEAFF

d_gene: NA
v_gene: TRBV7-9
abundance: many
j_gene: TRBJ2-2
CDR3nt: TGTGCCAGCAGCTTAGCGGGCACCGGGGAGCTGTTTTTT
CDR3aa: CASSLAGTGELFF

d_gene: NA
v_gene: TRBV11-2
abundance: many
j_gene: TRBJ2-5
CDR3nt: TGTGCCAGCAGCTTAGGTCGGTTGTACCAAGAGACCCAGTACTTC
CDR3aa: CASSLGRLYQETQYF

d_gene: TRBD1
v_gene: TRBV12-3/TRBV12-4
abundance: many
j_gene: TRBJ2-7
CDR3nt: TGTGCCAGCAGTCCAGACACCCAGGGGGTCCACGAGCAGTACTTC
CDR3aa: CASSPDTQGVHEQYF

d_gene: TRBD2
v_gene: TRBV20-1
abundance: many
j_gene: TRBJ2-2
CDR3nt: TGCAGTGCTAGAGAAGGCGGGGGGTGGACCGGGGAGCTGTTTTTT
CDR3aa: CSAREGGGWTGELFF

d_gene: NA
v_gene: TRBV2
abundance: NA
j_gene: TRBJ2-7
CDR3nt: TGTGCCAGCAAGTATGGGGAATACGAGCAGTACTTC
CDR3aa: CASKYGEYEQYF

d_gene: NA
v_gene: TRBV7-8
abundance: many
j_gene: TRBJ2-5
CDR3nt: TGTGCCAGCAGCTTCGCCGGGACGGATTTTCAAGAGACCCAGTACTTC
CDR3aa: CASSFAGTDFQETQYF

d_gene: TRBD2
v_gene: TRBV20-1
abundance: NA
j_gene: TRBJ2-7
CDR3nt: TGCAGTGCCGGGAGGGGAGCATACGAGCAGTACTTC
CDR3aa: CSAGRGAYEQYF

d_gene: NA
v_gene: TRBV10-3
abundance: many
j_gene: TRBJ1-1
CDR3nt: TGTGCCATCAAAACAGACAGGTTGAACACTGAAGCTTTCTTT
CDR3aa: CAIKTDRLNTEAFF

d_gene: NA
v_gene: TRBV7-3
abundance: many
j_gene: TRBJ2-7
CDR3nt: TGTGCCAGCAGCTTAACTAATGACGGGCCCTACGAGCAGTACTTC
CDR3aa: CASSLTNDGPYEQYF

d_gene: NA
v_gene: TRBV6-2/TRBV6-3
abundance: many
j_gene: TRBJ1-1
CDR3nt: TGTGCCAGCACCGGATCAAGGAAGGACAGTGCAAGGAGGACTGAAGCTTTCTTT
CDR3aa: CASTGSRKDSARRTEAFF

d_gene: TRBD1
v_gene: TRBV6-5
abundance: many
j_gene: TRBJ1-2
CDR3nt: TGTGCCAGCAGTTCCTCTCCGACAGGGATTGACGATGGCTACACCTTC
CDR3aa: CASSSSPTGIDDGYTF

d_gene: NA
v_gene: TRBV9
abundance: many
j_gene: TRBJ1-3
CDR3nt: TGTGCCAGCAGCGTAGAAGGAGGGTTTAAAGGAAACACCATATATTTT
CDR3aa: CASSVEGGFKGNTIYF

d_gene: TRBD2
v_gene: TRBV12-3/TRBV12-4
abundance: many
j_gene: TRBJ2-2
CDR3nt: TGTGCCAGCAGATCCAGAGGACTAGCGGGGACCGGGGAGCTGTTTTTT
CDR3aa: CASRSRGLAGTGELFF

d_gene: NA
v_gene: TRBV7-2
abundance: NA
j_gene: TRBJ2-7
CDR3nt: TGTGCCAGCAGCTTAGACTTAACGGGGCAGTACTTC
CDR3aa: CASSLDLTGQYF

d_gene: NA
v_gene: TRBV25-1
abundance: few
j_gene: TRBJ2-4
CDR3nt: TGTGCCAGCAGTGGGGCCCCGGACGGCTCCAAAAACATTCAGTACTTC
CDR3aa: CASSGAPDGSKNIQYF

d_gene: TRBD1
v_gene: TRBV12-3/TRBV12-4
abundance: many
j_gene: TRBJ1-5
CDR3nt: TGTGCCAGCAGTTTAGACACAGGGGGAAATCAGCCCCAGCATTTT
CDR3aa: CASSLDTGGNQPQHF

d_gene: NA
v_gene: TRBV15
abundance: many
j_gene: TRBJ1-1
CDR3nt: TGTGCCACCGGGAGACCGGGACAAGGGTTGGGGAACACTGAAGCTTTCTTT
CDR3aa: CATGRPGQGLGNTEAFF

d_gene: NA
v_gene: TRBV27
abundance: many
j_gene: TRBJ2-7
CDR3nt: TGTGCCAGCAGTACGACGGACGTCAATTCCTACGAGCAGTACTTC
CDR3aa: CASSTTDVNSYEQYF

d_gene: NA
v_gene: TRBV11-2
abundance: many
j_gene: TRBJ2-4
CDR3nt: TGTGCCAGCAACTCCCCCCCAGGGGAACTAGCCAAAAACATTCAGTACTTC
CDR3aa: CASNSPPGELAKNIQYF